This T cell receptor (beta chain) derives from a study of blood T cell repertoires in COVID-19. Study information: Spain, Italy and the United States supplied samples that represented acute and convalescent COVID-19.

Germline values: CDR1 KGHSH, CDR2 LQKENI. The CDR3 runs 15 residues. Unmatched junction bases numbered 7, after V lost 6 bases and J lost 2 bases. The assay was immunoSEQ multiplex PCR, and TCRdb's table has in-frame clones only and misses some. Among about 140,000 clones listed, about 80% were seen once. J is TRBJ1-5 and V is TRBV18, with 7 bases that match TRBD1. The sample consisted of peripheral blood. This clonotype was sampled from a woman aged 60-70 years with acute or convalescent COVID-19. CDR3 protein: CASSNRGQGNQPQHF. As DNA, the CDR3 is TGTGCCAGCTCCAACCGAGGACAGGGCAATCAGCCCCAGCATTTT.